The 10 T cell receptor beta chains presented below share a single source sample, sequenced in a study of T cell clusters in autoimmune cytopenias. Multiplex touch-down PCR amplified TRB using TRB-A and TRB-B pools in one tube. TCRdb re-called the multiplex PCR reads and gives one entry per CDR3 protein, without DNA. The ten most abundant clones cover approximately 24% of a sample with thousands of distinct CDR3 sequences. TRB amplification used roughly 250 ng of peripheral blood genomic DNA. Sequencing used peripheral blood. These receptors were collected from a human donor with an autoimmune cytopenia or autoimmune hepatitis (not recorded which).

This clonotype registers medium-sized by frequency. The V gene is TRBV5-4, the J gene TRBJ2-5; the D call from TCRdb, TRBD1, cannot be confirmed without DNA. CDR1 and CDR2 (germline): SGHNT, YYREEE (reference sequence). The CDR3 is made up of 14 amino acids. The CDR3 spells CASSSTGRGKTQYF.

This clonotype is deemed medium-sized by its frequency. V gene TRBV5-4 combines with J gene TRBJ2-1; TCRdb picks TRBD2, but there is no DNA to check that call. This CDR3 spans 16 amino acids. Germline V gene sequence: CDR1 SGHNT, CDR2 YYREEE (reference sequence). CDR3 sequence: CASSPGVADSYNEQFF. The whole variable domain, filled in from reference TRBV5-4 and TRBJ2-1, reads ETGVTQSPTHLIKTRGQQVTLRCSSQSGHNTVSWYQQALGQGPQFIFQYYREEENGRGNFPPRFSGLQFPNYSSELNVNALELDDSALYLCASSPGVADSYNEQFFGPGTRLTVL.

The CDR3 loop reads CASRDSYEQYF. J is TRBJ2-7 and V is TRBV6-5. This CDR3 comprises 11 residues. Germline assignment: CDR1 MNHEY and CDR2 SVGAGI.

V is TRBV28 and J is TRBJ2-3; TCRdb names TRBD2, which stays unverified in the absence of DNA. Per germline, CDR1 MDHEN and CDR2 SYDVKM. The CDR3 covers 16 residues. CDR3 amino acids: CASSLNRQGRTDTQYF.

This clonotype is labeled medium-sized based on frequency. This rearrangement joins TRBV5-6 to TRBJ2-5; the D call of TRBD1 rests on TCRdb alone, since no DNA is present to check it. Per the germline V gene, CDR1 is SGHDT and CDR2 is YYEEEE. This CDR3 contains 13 residues. This chain's CDR3 is CASTPAGIETQYF.

Measured by frequency, this clonotype is medium-sized. This chain connects TRBV6-6 to TRBJ2-6. Germline V lookup: CDR1 MNHNY, CDR2 SVGAGI (reference sequence). The CDR3 contains 14 residues. CDR3 region: CASSTSAGANVLTF.

Its frequency marks this clonotype as medium-sized. This chain joins TRBV27 and TRBJ1-2; TCRdb outputs TRBD1, but without DNA this stays unchecked. Per germline, CDR1 MNHEY and CDR2 SMNVEV (reference sequence). The CDR3 runs 13 residues. The CDR3 loop reads CASSQGQGDGYTF.

In terms of frequency, this clonotype is medium-sized. The chain employs TRBV30 and TRBJ2-1; checking the TCRdb D call of TRBD1 is not possible without DNA. Germline lookup yields CDR1 GTSNPN and CDR2 SVGIG (reference sequence). The CDR3 runs to 14 residues. The CDR3 loop is CAWSVYPGGDEQFF.

This clonotype is classed as medium-sized by frequency. The V gene is TRBV19, the J gene TRBJ1-1. This CDR3 has 14 residues. The V gene's germline CDR1 is LNHDA and CDR2 SQIVND (reference sequence). The CDR3: CASSIVGLNTEAFF.

By frequency, this clonotype registers medium-sized. The CDR3 region is CAWKPRGTTNEKLFF. This chain joins TRBV30 and TRBJ1-4; TCRdb reports TRBD1, a call that lacks DNA to check it against. The CDR3 is 15 amino acids. Germline V gene data show CDR1 as GTSNPN and CDR2 as SVGIG (reference sequence).